This T cell receptor (beta chain) was observed in a study of T cell changes during pregnancy in multiple sclerosis. Method: immunoSEQ multiplex PCR; TCRdb's copy keeps in-frame clones and lacks some. Among 45,000 to 50,000 clones listed, more than 85% were seen once. This CDR3 has 14 residues. In germline, CDR1 is LNHDA, CDR2 SQIVND (reference sequence). The V segment lost 1 base and the J segment 6 bases; nucleotides outside the gene matches: 6. V usage is TRBV19 and J usage is TRBJ2-7; 7 nucleotides match TRBD1. The material sequenced was CD8+ T cells from peripheral blood mononuclear cells, taken after pregnancy. This clonotype originated in a female donor with multiple sclerosis, enrolled in a pregnancy study. CDR3 DNA: TGTGCCAGTAGTATAGGACAGGGTCTGGGCGAGCAGTACTTC. Translation gives CASSIGQGLGEQYF.